The source of this T cell receptor (beta chain) is a study of vaccination effects on CD4 cells after COVID-19. In the study overall: In the ViraFEST assay, antigen-specific CD4+ clonotypes were identified by expansion after peptide-pool stimulation. Both late and early after vaccination, a few convalescent patients were sampled.

It was after more than nine days of culture that CD4+ T cells were isolated. Documented for the person is a PCR-confirmed SARS-CoV-2 infection occurring between March and December 2020. Every participant took two doses of the BNT162b2 or mRNA-1273 vaccine. Generated by immunoSEQ multiplex PCR, the TCRdb table keeps only in-frame clones and is missing some. The repertoire consists of roughly 35,000 clones, with around 79% occurring once and the leading ten covering about 7.1%. Worth noting for this clone: Its target is not known.

The sequences come from CD4+ T cells from PBMCs cultured without peptide, collected after COVID-19 vaccination. This receptor was taken from a human donor who had a prior SARS-CoV-2 infection.

The chain's CDR3 is CASSLAGTRGTDTQYF. The CDR3 coding sequence is TGTGCCAGCAGCTTAGCCGGGACTAGAGGCACAGATACGCAGTATTTT. This sequence joins TRBV7-2 and TRBJ2-3, with 8 positions matching TRBD2. This CDR3 region has 16 residues. Germline values: CDR1 SGHTA, CDR2 FQGNSA. The V and J ends lost 0 bases and 1 base, in that order; junction bases with no gene match: 3.